This T cell receptor beta chain was recorded in a study of PD-1 blockade in mismatch repair-deficient tumors. Overall study: Enrolled about 2013-2016, patients had progressing, pretreated mismatch repair-deficient cancers of 12 to 13 types. General study results and limits: Rapid post-treatment expansion, then contraction, generally preceding radiologic response, marked tumor-resident clones.

Trimming pared 4 bases from V and 0 bases from J, leaving 13 bases between. The CDR3 sequence is 15 residues long. Looked up from germline, CDR1 is MNHEY and CDR2 is SVGAGI. In regard to this clone: Its antigen remains unidentified.

Mismatch repair deficiency was confirmed in all patients, by PCR or immunohistochemistry. TCRs were sequenced from a few patients responding to pembrolizumab. TCRdb's table, derived via immunoSEQ multiplex PCR, lists solely in-frame clones and lacks some. The table shows some 48,000 clones, with more than 65% occurring only once. The chain couples TRBV6-5 to TRBJ2-7; D is undetermined. This receptor was obtained from an adult with mismatch repair-deficient cancer. The starting material was PBMCs, obtained before pembrolizumab treatment. This CDR3 is CASSSPTSGSYEQYF. CDR3 in DNA: TGTGCCAGCAGTTCCCCAACAAGTGGCTCCTACGAGCAGTACTTC.